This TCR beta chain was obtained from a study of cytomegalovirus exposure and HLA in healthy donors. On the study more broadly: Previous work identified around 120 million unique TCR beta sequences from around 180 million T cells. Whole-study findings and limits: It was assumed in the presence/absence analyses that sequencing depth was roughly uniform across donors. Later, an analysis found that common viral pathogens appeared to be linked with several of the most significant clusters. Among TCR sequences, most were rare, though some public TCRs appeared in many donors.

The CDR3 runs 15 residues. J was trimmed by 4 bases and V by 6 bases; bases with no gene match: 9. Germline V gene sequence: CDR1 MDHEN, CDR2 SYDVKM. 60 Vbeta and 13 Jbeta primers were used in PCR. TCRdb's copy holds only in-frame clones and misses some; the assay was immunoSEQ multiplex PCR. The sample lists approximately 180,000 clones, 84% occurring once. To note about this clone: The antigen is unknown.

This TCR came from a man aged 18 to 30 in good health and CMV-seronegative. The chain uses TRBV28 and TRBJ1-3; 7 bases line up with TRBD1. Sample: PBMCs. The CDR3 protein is CASSRGGAGGNTIYF. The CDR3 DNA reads TGTGCCAGCAGCCGAGGGGGCGCGGGCGGAAACACCATATATTTT.